The 10 T cell receptor beta chains in this list originate from one sample, sequenced in a study of cytomegalovirus exposure and HLA in healthy donors. The PCR was carried out with 60 Vbeta primers and 13 Jbeta primers. The data were produced by immunoSEQ multiplex PCR, yet TCRdb's version contains in-frame clones alone and is incomplete. The listing contains approximately 40,000 clones. Sequenced: PBMCs. Source of these receptors: a human donor in good health.

V gene TRBV7-2 combines with J gene TRBJ2-5; unclear D gene. The J call may be wrong; the DNA end is better matched by TRBJ2-7. This CDR3 comprises 14 residues. Germline CDR1 reads SGHTA; CDR2 reads FQGNSA. Here the CDR3 DNA reads TGTGCCAGCAGCTTAGAAATAGGAGCCTACGAGCAGTACTTC. Translating it yields CASSLEIGAYEQYF.

CDR3 coding DNA: TGTGCCAGCAGCTTAGCGCGTCCTAGCAGCGACGAGCAGTACTTC. This codes for CASSLARPSSDEQYF. The chain carries TRBV7-9 and TRBJ2-7; D is perhaps TRBD2 (5 bases). V gave up 0 bases and J gave up 5 bases, with 14 bases separating them. This CDR3 has 15 amino acids. Germline V gene lookup returns CDR1 SEHNR and CDR2 FQNEAQ (reference sequence).

CDR3 in amino acids: CASSLEAGGTGELFF. As DNA, the CDR3 is TGTGCCAGCAGCCTAGAGGCGGGGGGCACCGGGGAGCTGTTTTTT. The chain combines TRBV9 with TRBJ2-2; 8 nucleotides match TRBD2. The V segment lost 4 bases and the J segment 4 bases; nucleotides outside the gene matches: 6. Germline CDR1 SGDLS, CDR2 YYNGEE. This CDR3 is 15 amino acids long.

V is TRBV7-9 and J is TRBJ2-7, with a possible D match to TRBD1 (6 bases). V lost 3 bases to trimming and J lost 1 base, with 10 bases between them. The CDR3 is 14 amino acids. Germline CDR1 is SEHNR and CDR2 is FQNEAQ (reference sequence). DNA of the CDR3: TGTGCCAGCAGCTTCCAGGACAGTTCCTACGAGCAGTACTTC. It codes for CASSFQDSSYEQYF.

This chain joins TRBV19 and TRBJ1-2, with 7 positions matching TRBD1. V dropped 6 bases and J dropped 2; count of bases not matched to a gene: 6. The CDR3 extends over 14 amino acids. The germline gives CDR1 LNHDA, CDR2 SQIVND (reference sequence). The CDR3 reads CASRGQGENYGYTF. CDR3 bases: TGTGCCAGTAGAGGGCAGGGGGAGAACTATGGCTACACCTTC.

The V and J genes are TRBV5-6 and TRBJ2-7, with 8 bases fitting TRBD2. CDR3 length: 14 residues. Trimming at V came to 0 bases and at J to 3 bases, leaving 2 bases not matched to a gene. Per the germline V gene, CDR1 is SGHDT and CDR2 is YYEEEE. DNA for the CDR3: TGTGCCAGCAGCTTGGCTAGCGGGCTCTACGAGCAGTACTTC. Its protein is CASSLASGLYEQYF.

The chain uses TRBV30 and TRBJ1-1; possibly TRBD1 for D (5 bases). The CDR3 spans 13 residues. Trimming left V 0 bases short and J 4 bases short, with 9 bases between. Germline lookup yields CDR1 GTSNPN and CDR2 SVGIG (reference sequence). The CDR3 sequence: CAWSVQEGTEAFF. The CDR3 bases are TGTGCCTGGAGTGTACAGGAGGGCACTGAAGCTTTCTTT. The full variable domain, in which reference TRBV30 and TRBJ1-1 provide the parts outside the CDR3, is SQTIHQWPATLVQPVGSPLSLECTVEGTSNPNLYWYRQAAGRGLQLLFYSVGIGQISSEVPQNLSASRPQDRQFILSSKKLLLSDSGFYLCAWSVQEGTEAFFGQGTRLTVV.

The chain joins TRBV6-1 to TRBJ1-2, with 9 bases aligning to TRBD1. Germline V gene sequence: CDR1 MNHNS, CDR2 SASEGT. The CDR3 is 17 residues long. The V and J ends lost 2 bases and 2 bases, in that order; junction bases with no gene match: 9. The CDR3 DNA is TGTGCCAGCAGTGAATTTCTCGGGACAGGGCGCAACTATGGCTACACCTTC. This translates into CASSEFLGTGRNYGYTF.

V usage is TRBV29-1 and J usage is TRBJ1-1; maybe TRBD1 (6 bases). In germline, CDR1 is SQVTM, CDR2 ANQGSEA. V shed 3 bases and J shed 4 bases, with 15 bases lying between them. The CDR3 runs 14 residues. DNA of the CDR3: TGCAGCGTTGATCCCAGGGGAGCTGGCACTGAAGCTTTCTTT. Translation gives CSVDPRGAGTEAFF.

V usage is TRBV7-9 and J usage is TRBJ1-1; weak D call: TRBD1 (6 bases). Trimming removed 5 bases from V and 3 bases from J, with 19 bases in between. The V gene's germline CDR1 is SEHNR and CDR2 FQNEAQ (reference sequence). The CDR3 totals 16 residues. The CDR3 sequence: CASSLPPGEGDTEAFF. The CDR3 nucleotides read TGTGCCAGCAGCCTCCCACCAGGGGAAGGGGACACTGAAGCTTTCTTT. Supplemented by reference TRBV7-9 and TRBJ1-1, the full variable domain reads DTGVSQNPRHKITKRGQNVTFRCDPISEHNRLYWYRQTLGQGPEFLTYFQNEAQLEKSRLLSDRFSAERPKGSFSTLEIQRTEQGDSAMYLCASSLPPGEGDTEAFFGQGTRLTVV.